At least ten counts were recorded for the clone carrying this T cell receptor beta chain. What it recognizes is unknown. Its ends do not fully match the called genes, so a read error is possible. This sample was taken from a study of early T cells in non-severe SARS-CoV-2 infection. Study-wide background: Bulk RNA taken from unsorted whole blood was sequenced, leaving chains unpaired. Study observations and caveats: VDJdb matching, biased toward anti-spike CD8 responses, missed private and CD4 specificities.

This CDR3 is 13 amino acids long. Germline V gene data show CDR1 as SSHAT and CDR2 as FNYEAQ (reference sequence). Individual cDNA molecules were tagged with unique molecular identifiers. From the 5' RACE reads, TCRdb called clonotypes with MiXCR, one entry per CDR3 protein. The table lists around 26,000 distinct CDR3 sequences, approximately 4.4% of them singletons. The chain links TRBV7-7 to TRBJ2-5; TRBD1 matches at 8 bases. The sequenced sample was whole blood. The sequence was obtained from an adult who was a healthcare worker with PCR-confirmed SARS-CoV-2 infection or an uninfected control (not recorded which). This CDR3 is CASSRGPIETQYF. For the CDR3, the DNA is TGTGCTAGCAGCAGGGGGCCGATAGAGACCCAGTACTTC.